This entry lists 21 T cell receptor beta chains sequenced from one sample in a study of cytomegalovirus exposure and HLA in healthy donors. PCR involved 60 Vbeta and 13 Jbeta primers. The repertoire was sequenced with immunoSEQ multiplex PCR; TCRdb's copy has only in-frame clones and lacks some. The data contain approximately 210,000 clones, more than 85% of them singletons. Sequenced: PBMCs. Receptors were obtained from a woman aged 18 to 35 in good health and CMV-seronegative.

This chain joins TRBV2 and TRBJ1-3, with 7 bases identical to TRBD1. The CDR3 loop spans 15 amino acids. Germline CDR1 is SNHLY and CDR2 is FYNNEI. Trimming took 5 bases from V and 0 from J; bases not matched to a gene: 4. CDR3 loop: CASSTGAISGNTIYF. CDR3 DNA: TGTGCCAGCAGTACAGGGGCCATCTCTGGAAACACCATATATTTT.

The table lists this clone with a count of one. J is TRBJ2-3 and V is TRBV5-4; 7 bases are a match to TRBD1. The germline V gene encodes CDR1 SGHNT and CDR2 YYREEE (reference sequence). The CDR3 sequence is 14 residues long. V shed 4 bases and J 4 bases; nucleotides not matched to a gene: 6. DNA of the CDR3: TGTGCCAGCAGCCCTACAGGGGATGCAGATACGCAGTATTTT. Translated, it gives CASSPTGDADTQYF.

This clone was found once. V is TRBV30 and J is TRBJ2-7, with D possibly TRBD1 on 6 matching bases. V was pared by 3 bases and J by 0 bases, with 12 bases between. The CDR3 has 14 amino acids. Looked up from germline, CDR1 is GTSNPN and CDR2 is SVGIG (reference sequence). CDR3 DNA sequence: TGTGCCTGGAGCCGGGACACCTACTCCTACGAGCAGTACTTC. Amino acid sequence: CAWSRDTYSYEQYF.

Only one count was recorded for this clone. The rearrangement uses TRBV5-4 and TRBJ2-1; 9 positions match TRBD1. V shed 3 bases and J 7 bases; nucleotides not matched to a gene: 2. This CDR3 is built from 13 residues. Germline V gene sequence: CDR1 SGHNT, CDR2 YYREEE (reference sequence). The CDR3 region is CASSWDRANEQFF. CDR3 nucleotides: TGTGCCAGCAGCTGGGACAGGGCGAATGAGCAGTTCTTC.

This chain joins TRBV7-8 and TRBJ1-5, with D possibly TRBD1 on 6 matching bases. From germline, CDR1 is SGHVS and CDR2 FQNEAQ. The CDR3 consists of 15 residues. Trimming cost V 5 bases and J 9 bases, with 20 bases left between them. DNA of the CDR3: TGTGCCAGCAGCCCAAGACGGGGGGGCGATCCGCCCCAGCATTTT. Protein sequence: CASSPRRGGDPPQHF.

The chain links TRBV6-1 to TRBJ1-2; D unclear. Trimming removed 3 bases at V and 1 base at J, with 6 bases between. Germline V CDR1 and CDR2: MNHNS, SASEGT. CDR3 length: 13 amino acids. The CDR3 DNA is TGTGCCAGCAGTGACAATTTTAACTATGGCTACACCTTC. It codes for CASSDNFNYGYTF.

The genes are TRBV28 and TRBJ2-7; D is perhaps TRBD1 (8 bases). Trimming took 5 bases from V and 4 from J, leaving 15 bases between them. The CDR3 is made up of 14 amino acids. From germline, CDR1 is MDHEN and CDR2 SYDVKM. The CDR3, as DNA: TGTGCCAGCAGTCTAGGACAGGGAGGGTACGAGCAGTACTTC. Translation gives CASSLGQGGYEQYF.

The CDR3 spells CASSLPRRYEGASTDTQYF. DNA of the CDR3: TGTGCCAGCAGTTTACCCCGAAGATACGAGGGGGCATCCACAGATACGCAGTATTTT. This sequence joins TRBV28 and TRBJ2-3; 7 bases map to TRBD1. The CDR3 contains 19 residues. Germline V gene data show CDR1 as MDHEN and CDR2 as SYDVKM. The V segment lost 2 bases and the J segment 2 bases; nucleotides outside the gene matches: 16.

This chain uses TRBV13 with TRBJ2-7; 13 nucleotides match TRBD2. This CDR3 region has 18 residues. Germline trimming cut 3 bases from V and 0 bases from J; bases unmatched to any gene: 8. Germline CDR1 reads PRHDT; CDR2 reads FYEKMQ (reference sequence). CDR3 residues: CASSLRLAGGHSSYEQYF. The CDR3 coding sequence is TGTGCCAGCAGCTTGCGACTAGCGGGAGGTCATTCCTCCTACGAGCAGTACTTC. The whole variable domain, filled in from reference TRBV13 and TRBJ2-7, reads AAGVIQSPRHLIKEKRETATLKCYPIPRHDTVYWYQQGPGQDPQFLISFYEKMQSDKGSIPDRFSAQQFSDYHSELNMSSLELGDSALYFCASSLRLAGGHSSYEQYFGPGTRLTVT.

The chain carries TRBV2 and TRBJ1-5; D ambiguous. V was shortened by 6 bases and J by 1 base, with 22 bases between the two germline ends. Per germline, CDR1 SNHLY and CDR2 FYNNEI. The CDR3 has 18 residues. As DNA, the CDR3 is TGTGCCAGCAGCGGAAAGAGGGATGAGGAAAGAAGCAATCAGCCCCAGCATTTT. Its translation: CASSGKRDEERSNQPQHF.

CDR3 residues: CAWSARAQETQYF. The CDR3 coding sequence is TGTGCCTGGAGTGCCAGGGCTCAAGAGACCCAGTACTTC. The chain carries TRBV30 and TRBJ2-5, with D possibly matching TRBD1 (5 bases). Germline CDR1 and CDR2: GTSNPN and SVGIG (reference sequence). Trimming removed 1 base from V and 2 bases from J, with 8 bases in between. CDR3 length: 13 amino acids.

The chain links TRBV21-1 to TRBJ2-1; the D call TRBD2 from the table was never checked on the DNA. TRBV21-1 is listed as a pseudogene. This CDR3 is 16 amino acids long. The CDR3 coding sequence is TGTGCCAGCAGCACCAAGACTAGCGGGGAGCACACGTCGCAGTTCTTC. Translation gives CASSTKTSGEHTSQFF.

The rearrangement joins TRBV19 to TRBJ1-1; D is perhaps TRBD1 (5 bases). With 3 bases removed from V and 0 bases from J, the gap between germline ends came to 14 bases. Germline loops: CDR1 LNHDA, CDR2 SQIVND (reference sequence). This CDR3 is 16 amino acids long. The CDR3 reads CASSIGRGTMNTEAFF. Here the CDR3 DNA reads TGTGCCAGTAGTATTGGGCGGGGGACCATGAACACTGAAGCTTTCTTT.

The CDR3 here is CAWAKAGGGGNEQFF. The CDR3 DNA reads as TGTGCCTGGGCTAAAGCGGGAGGGGGGGGTAATGAGCAGTTCTTC. The chain combines TRBV30 with TRBJ2-1; 10 nucleotides line up with TRBD2. J lost 7 bases, V lost 5 bases, and 11 bases had no gene match. Germline CDR1 is GTSNPN and CDR2 is SVGIG (reference sequence). This CDR3 is built from 15 residues.

The chain uses TRBV14 and TRBJ2-7; 7 nucleotides align to TRBD1. V lost 1 base, J lost 2 bases, and 8 bases stayed unmatched. The CDR3 runs 16 residues. The germline V gene encodes CDR1 SGHDN and CDR2 FVKESK. The CDR3 sequence is CASSQGPGQRTYEQYF. CDR3 DNA: TGTGCCAGCAGCCAAGGTCCGGGACAGCGTACCTACGAGCAGTACTTC.

CDR3 region: CASPRSPMSSYNEQFF. The CDR3 coding sequence is TGTGCCAGCCCTCGGTCTCCGATGAGCTCCTACAATGAGCAGTTCTTC. The J gene is TRBJ2-1, the V gene TRBV7-9; D unclear. This CDR3 is built from 16 residues. V was clipped by 8 bases and J by 0 bases, with 17 bases between them. The germline CDR1 and CDR2 sequences are SEHNR and FQNEAQ (reference sequence).

This clone was detected only a few times. The chain employs TRBV4-2 and TRBJ1-3, with D tentatively TRBD1 (6 bases). Germline V gives CDR1 LGHNA, CDR2 YNFKEQ. The V and J ends lost 3 bases and 2 bases respectively, with 14 bases between them. This CDR3 has 16 residues. CDR3 residues: CASSQETGPTGNTIYF. The CDR3, as DNA: TGTGCCAGCAGCCAGGAAACAGGGCCTACTGGAAACACCATATATTTT.

The chain links TRBV14 to TRBJ2-5; 8 bases fit TRBD1. The DNA end is a closer match to TRBJ2-7, so the J assignment may be wrong. The germline V gene encodes CDR1 SGHDN and CDR2 FVKESK. The CDR3 extends over 14 amino acids. CDR3 protein: CASSPGTGPYEQYF. CDR3 nucleotides: TGTGCCAGCAGCCCCGGGACAGGTCCCTACGAGCAGTACTTC.

The chain uses TRBV2 and TRBJ2-7; 14 positions match TRBD2. Germline values: CDR1 SNHLY, CDR2 FYNNEI. This CDR3 comprises 17 residues. V was pared by 4 bases and J by 5 bases, with 10 bases of the junction left unmatched. CDR3 coding DNA: TGTGCCAGCAGTGGAGGACTAGCGGGAGGAGGTAGGGACGAGCAGTACTTC. Its protein product is CASSGGLAGGGRDEQYF. The variable domain in full, with the rest retrieved from reference TRBV2 and TRBJ2-7, is EPEVTQTPSHQVTQMGQEVILRCVPISNHLYFYWYRQILGQKVEFLVSFYNNEISEKSEIFDDQFSVERPDGSNFTLKIRSTKLEDSAMYFCASSGGLAGGGRDEQYFGPGTRLTVT.

This clone was counted a few times. The rearrangement uses TRBV6-1 and TRBJ2-2; a weak D match, TRBD1 (5 bases). Germline assignment: CDR1 MNHNS and CDR2 SASEGT. The V and J ends lost 4 bases and 6 bases respectively, with 18 bases between them. The CDR3 has 16 residues. The CDR3 region is CASSAGYRIGAGELFF. DNA for the CDR3: TGTGCCAGCAGTGCAGGATATAGGATAGGGGCCGGGGAGCTGTTTTTT.

Here the CDR3 reads CAWSTRGEQPQHF. CDR3 DNA sequence: TGTGCCTGGAGTACACGGGGGGAACAGCCCCAGCATTTT. The chain joins TRBV30 to TRBJ1-5; tentatively, D is TRBD1 (5 bases). V lost 2 bases to trimming and J lost 7 bases, with 12 bases between them. The CDR3 is made up of 13 amino acids. Per germline, CDR1 GTSNPN and CDR2 SVGIG (reference sequence).